Below are 27 T cell receptor beta chains sequenced from a single sample in a study of regulatory T cells in long-lasting Graves disease. Time point defined: persistent/refractory GD, antithyroid drugs over 5 years with positive TRAb. From PBMCs, RNA was extracted and then used to make the TCR library. HTBI primers from iRepertoire and Arm-PCR of CDR3 regions yielded the TCR beta libraries. TCRdb fed the multiplex PCR reads into MiXCR, producing one record per CDR3 protein. The table shows 500,000 to 800,000 distinct CDR3 sequences, with 30% occurring only once. This material consisted of peripheral blood mononuclear cells (PBMCs), taken when the disease was refractory, from a patient treated with antithyroid drugs. Every receptor here comes from a female donor with Graves disease.

This clonotype was observed a few times. The chain links TRBV20-1 to TRBJ2-5; D perhaps matches TRBD2 (5 bases). Germline assignment: CDR1 DFQATT and CDR2 SNEGSKA (reference sequence). V shed 5 bases and J shed 5 bases, with 18 bases lying between them. The CDR3 is made up of 14 amino acids. The CDR3 sequence is CSARRRLSGETQYF. The CDR3 DNA reads as TGCAGTGCTCGAAGGCGGCTCTCGGGGGAGACCCAGTACTTC.

The sample holds many counts of this clonotype. This sequence joins TRBV6-1 and TRBJ1-2; D is undetermined. Trimming removed 8 bases at V and 8 bases at J, with 21 bases between. The germline V gene encodes CDR1 MNHNS and CDR2 SASEGT. The CDR3 covers 14 residues. The CDR3 region is CASDRLGGNSGYTF. Here the CDR3 DNA reads TGTGCCAGCGATCGTTTAGGTGGTAATAGCGGCTACACCTTC.

This clonotype was observed many times. V gene TRBV6-1 combines with J gene TRBJ1-2; 7 bases match TRBD1. J was trimmed by 8 bases and V by 5 bases; bases with no gene match: 8. Germline loops: CDR1 MNHNS, CDR2 SASEGT. The CDR3 is 13 residues long. The CDR3 nucleotides read TGTGCCAGCAGTACGACAGGGTTTGAGGGCTACACCTTC. It codes for CASSTTGFEGYTF.

The CDR3 loop reads CASSEARFVQGAENSPLHF. The CDR3 nucleotides read TGTGCCAGCAGTGAAGCGCGTTTCGTACAGGGGGCTGAGAATTCACCCCTCCACTTT. The chain combines TRBV6-1 with TRBJ1-6, with 9 bases that match TRBD1. Germline V gene data show CDR1 as MNHNS and CDR2 as SASEGT. J gave up 7 bases and V 0 bases, and 13 bases lay outside the gene matches. The CDR3 loop spans 19 amino acids.

Concerning this clonotype itself: A read error may produce the germline difference seen at one junction end. This sequence joins TRBV20-1 and TRBJ1-2; D call uncertain. Germline CDR1 reads DFQATT; CDR2 reads SNEGSKA (reference sequence). There are 13 residues in the CDR3. This CDR3 is CSVRDLTSYGYTF. In DNA, the CDR3 is TGCAGTGTTAGAGACCTCACAAGTTATGGCTACACCTTC.

The V call is TRBV29-1, the J call TRBJ2-7, with D perhaps matching TRBD2 (6 bases). Germline V gene data show CDR1 as SQVTM and CDR2 as ANQGSEA. This CDR3 has 13 residues. V dropped 7 bases and J dropped 9 bases, with 22 bases sitting between them. DNA of the CDR3: TGCAGCGCCATCGGGTCAGGAGGGATGGTGCAGTACTTC. Translated, it gives CSAIGSGGMVQYF.

The chain recombines TRBV7-9 with TRBJ2-7; D unresolved. Germline CDR1 is SEHNR and CDR2 is FQNEAQ (reference sequence). The ends were cut back, 5 bases at V and 2 bases at J, with 7 bases in the middle. The CDR3 has 12 residues. The CDR3 here is CASSDLTYEQYF. The CDR3 coding sequence is TGTGCCAGCAGCGACTTAACCTACGAGCAGTACTTC.

This chain links TRBV7-9 with TRBJ2-7; D not resolved. The germline V gene encodes CDR1 SEHNR and CDR2 FQNEAQ (reference sequence). The CDR3 is 15 residues long. V was pared by 4 bases and J by 3 bases, with 16 bases between. The CDR3: CASSSGQPGDYEQYF. CDR3 sequence (DNA): TGTGCCAGCAGCTCCGGTCAGCCAGGCGACTACGAGCAGTACTTC. Using reference TRBV7-9 and TRBJ2-7 for the parts outside the CDR3, the full variable domain is DTGVSQNPRHKITKRGQNVTFRCDPISEHNRLYWYRQTLGQGPEFLTYFQNEAQLEKSRLLSDRFSAERPKGSFSTLEIQRTEQGDSAMYLCASSSGQPGDYEQYFGPGTRLTVT.

This clonotype was observed many times. One end of the junction varies from germline; a read error may be responsible. The chain couples TRBV5-1 to TRBJ1-1, with D uncertain. Germline assignment: CDR1 SGHRS and CDR2 YFSETQ. This CDR3 is built from 12 residues. In DNA form, the CDR3 reads TGTGCCAGCAGCTTAGGCTGGACTGAAGCTTTCTTT. Its protein is CASSLGWTEAFF.

This clonotype appeared a few times. The chain employs TRBV3-1 and TRBJ2-7; perhaps TRBD2 as D (5 bases). This CDR3 is 14 amino acids long. Trimming took 1 base from V and 3 from J, leaving 10 bases between them. The germline gives CDR1 LGHDT, CDR2 YNNKEL (reference sequence). The CDR3 protein is CASSQAPGVYEQYF. The CDR3 DNA reads TGTGCCAGCAGCCAAGCGCCCGGGGTCTACGAGCAGTACTTC.

The V call is TRBV2, the J call TRBJ1-1, with D possibly TRBD1 on 6 matching bases. The CDR3 totals 14 residues. Deletions cut 6 bases from V and 3 bases from J, with 14 bases between. The germline gives CDR1 SNHLY, CDR2 FYNNEI. For the CDR3, the DNA is TGTGCCAGCAGCGGGACATGGATGCACACTGAAGCTTTCTTT. This codes for CASSGTWMHTEAFF.

This clonotype turned up a few times. The V and J genes are TRBV6-5 and TRBJ1-1; weak D call: TRBD1 (5 bases). CDR1 is MNHEY and CDR2 is SVGAGI in the germline V gene. The CDR3 spans 13 residues. The V end was cut by 4 bases, the J end by 6 bases, with 12 bases between. The CDR3 here is CASSFVGVAEAFF. The DNA of the CDR3 is TGTGCCAGCAGTTTTGTAGGGGTTGCTGAAGCTTTCTTT.

Notes on this clonotype: A junction end diverges from the germline sequence, so it may reflect a read error. The V gene is TRBV30, the J gene TRBJ1-5; D is possibly TRBD1 (6 bases). Germline lookup yields CDR1 GTSNPN and CDR2 SVGIG (reference sequence). The CDR3 extends over 15 amino acids. The CDR3 DNA follows: TGTGCCTGGGGTGTAAGAACCAGGGGAGGACAGCCCCAGCATTTT. Translated: CAWGVRTRGGQPQHF.

This clonotype has at least ten counts. The chain carries TRBV6-2 or TRBV6-3 and TRBJ2-7; tentative D call: TRBD1 (6 bases). The CDR3 loop spans 16 amino acids. Germline values: CDR1 MNHEY, CDR2 SVGEGT. The V end lost 7 bases, the J end lost 3 bases, and 22 bases lay between the germline ends. As DNA, the CDR3 is TGTGCCAGCACCAGGCAAGGGACACATCAATTCTACGAGCAGTACTTC. Its protein product is CASTRQGTHQFYEQYF.

V usage is TRBV5-1 and J usage is TRBJ1-5; 8 bases are shared with TRBD1. The junction had 5 bases not matched to a gene; V was cut back by 0 bases and J by 3 bases. Germline V lookup: CDR1 SGHRS, CDR2 YFSETQ. The CDR3 contains 16 residues. CDR3 bases: TGCGCCAGCAGCTTGGATGGACAGGGCTCCAATCAGCCCCAGCATTTT. Its translation is CASSLDGQGSNQPQHF.

The chain is built from TRBV6-2 or TRBV6-3 and TRBJ1-2; D is unclear. This CDR3 has 13 amino acids. Per germline, CDR1 MNHEY and CDR2 SVGEGT. Trimming removed 0 bases from V and 11 bases from J, with 13 bases in between. CDR3 coding DNA: TGTGCCAGCAGTTACTCGACTCGGGCACCTTACACCTTC. It codes for CASSYSTRAPYTF.

This clonotype came up many times. The chain carries TRBV12-3 or TRBV12-4 and TRBJ2-7, with 12 bases identical to TRBD1. Germline trimming cut 3 bases from V and 7 bases from J; bases unmatched to any gene: 10. The CDR3 sequence is 16 residues long. This chain's CDR3 is CASSLDVGTGGEEQYF. The CDR3 nucleotides read TGTGCCAGCAGTTTGGACGTAGGGACAGGGGGCGAAGAGCAGTACTTC.

The gene calls are TRBV3-1 and TRBJ1-2, with 7 nucleotides matching TRBD1. After removal of 3 bases from V and 5 bases from J, the junction contained 9 bases not matched to a gene. The CDR3 consists of 15 residues. The germline V gene encodes CDR1 LGHDT and CDR2 YNNKEL (reference sequence). The CDR3 sequence is CASSQATGTEYGYTF. In nucleotides, the CDR3 is TGTGCCAGCAGCCAGGCCACCGGGACAGAGTATGGCTACACCTTC.

The genes are TRBV12-3 or TRBV12-4 and TRBJ2-5; tentative D call: TRBD2 (5 bases). The CDR3 loop spans 16 amino acids. V lost 1 base to trimming and J lost 5 bases, with 17 bases between them. The CDR3 nucleotides read TGTGCCAGCAGTTTAGGCCCTACCGGGATTCCGGAGACCCAGTACTTC. Amino acid sequence: CASSLGPTGIPETQYF.

J is TRBJ1-1 and V is TRBV19, with D uncertain. CDR3 length: 14 residues. Trimming took 1 base from V and 5 from J, leaving 11 bases between them. CDR1 LNHDA and CDR2 SQIVND come from the germline V gene (reference sequence). The CDR3 region is CASSIGPTLTEAFF. The DNA for the CDR3 is TGTGCCAGTAGTATAGGCCCGACGTTAACTGAAGCTTTCTTT.

This clonotype was seen ten or more times. The V call is TRBV13, the J call TRBJ1-1; D is unclear. The germline gives CDR1 PRHDT, CDR2 FYEKMQ (reference sequence). Trimming pared 0 bases from V and 1 base from J, leaving 6 bases between. The CDR3 totals 14 residues. The CDR3 region has the DNA TGTGCCAGCAGCTTAGGTCGACCGAACACTGAAGCTTTCTTT. The encoded protein is CASSLGRPNTEAFF.

The rearrangement uses TRBV28 and TRBJ1-5; 7 bases agree with TRBD1. V lost 7 bases, J lost 6 bases, and 12 bases stayed unmatched. The CDR3 covers 15 residues. Germline lookup yields CDR1 MDHEN and CDR2 SYDVKM. The CDR3 DNA is TGTGCCAGCACCCCACCGACAGGGTTCTCTCAGCCCCAGCATTTT. It encodes CASTPPTGFSQPQHF.

This clonotype was seen a single time. Given a much more abundant clone one base away, this may be a read error. Since no conserved phenylalanine or tryptophan closes the CDR3, a read error is the likely cause. The gene calls are TRBV2 and TRBJ2-5; a weak D match, TRBD1 (5 bases). The V gene lost 10 bases and the J gene lost 1 base, with 10 bases spanning the gap. The CDR3 has 12 amino acids. Germline lookup yields CDR1 SNHLY and CDR2 FYNNEI. The CDR3 is CATGHLQETQYL. The CDR3 coding sequence is TGTGCCACCGGACACCTCCAAGAGACCCAGTACCTC.

This clonotype was recorded many times. This chain connects TRBV28 to TRBJ2-7; the match to TRBD2 covers 11 bases. V lost 8 bases to trimming and J lost 4 bases; unmatched junction nucleotides: 7. Germline-derived CDR1 and CDR2 are MDHEN and SYDVKM. This CDR3 is 14 amino acids long. The CDR3 here is CASLLAGESYEQYF. DNA of the CDR3: TGTGCCAGCCTACTAGCGGGAGAGTCGTACGAGCAGTACTTC.

The chain combines TRBV11-2 with TRBJ2-7; tentatively, D is TRBD2 (5 bases). The V end was cut by 3 bases, the J end by 6 bases, with 9 bases between. The CDR3 is 12 residues long. Germline V gene lookup returns CDR1 SGHAT and CDR2 FQNNGV. Here the CDR3 reads CASSFGVGEQYF. CDR3 bases: TGTGCCAGCAGCTTCGGGGTTGGCGAGCAGTACTTC.

This clonotype was recorded at least ten times. V usage is TRBV12-3 or TRBV12-4 and J usage is TRBJ2-2, with 7 bases fitting TRBD1. The CDR3 spans 16 residues. V was clipped by 6 bases and J by 7 bases; unmatched bases: 14. CDR3 coding DNA: TGTGCCAGCAGCACCAACCGGAGACAGGGAATCGGGGAGCTGTTTTTT. Amino acid sequence: CASSTNRRQGIGELFF.

Only a few counts were recorded for this clonotype. The chain recombines TRBV20-1 with TRBJ1-2, with a tentative D call TRBD1 (6 bases). CDR3 length equals 12 residues. V shed 2 bases and J shed 7 bases, with 11 bases lying between them. CDR1 is DFQATT, CDR2 SNEGSKA, per germline (reference sequence). CDR3 in DNA: TGCAGTGCTAGATCGGGGGGCGGTGGCTACACCTTC. Its translation: CSARSGGGGYTF.